The 24 T cell receptor beta chains below come from one sample, sequenced in a study of regulatory T cells in long-lasting Graves disease. Construction of TCR beta libraries relied on iRepertoire HTBI primers and on Arm-PCR targeting CDR3 regions. TCRdb ran MiXCR on the multiplex PCR reads and lists one entry per CDR3 protein. The table lists about 420,000 distinct CDR3 sequences, over 15% of them singletons. The time point was: newly diagnosed GD, antithyroid drugs for less than 3 months. The TCR library was made from RNA extracted from PBMCs. The same specimen was also included in a second study, on T cells in Graves' hyperthyroidism and ophthalmopathy.

The sample was peripheral blood mononuclear cells (PBMCs), taken at new diagnosis, from a patient treated with antithyroid drugs. These TCRs come from a woman in her late teens or twenties with Graves disease.

This clonotype was recorded many times. The rearrangement joins TRBV29-1 to TRBJ2-1; D not resolved. V dropped 4 bases and J dropped 2 bases, with 9 bases sitting between them. The CDR3 runs 13 residues. Germline V lookup: CDR1 SQVTM, CDR2 ANQGSEA. In nucleotides, the CDR3 is TGCAGCGTTGTGCTCCACACCTACAATGAGCAGTTCTTC. It specifies CSVVLHTYNEQFF.

The table lists this clonotype with a few counts. The rearrangement links TRBV29-1 to TRBJ2-1; 7 bases align to TRBD2. Per germline, CDR1 SQVTM and CDR2 ANQGSEA. Unmatched junction bases numbered 11, after V lost 6 bases and J lost 6 bases. The CDR3 consists of 14 residues. The chain's CDR3 is CSVFGTIMVNEQFF. CDR3 DNA sequence: TGCAGCGTCTTCGGGACTATAATGGTCAATGAGCAGTTCTTC.

This clonotype was found many times. The chain employs TRBV9 and TRBJ1-1, with no clear D. CDR1 and CDR2 (germline): SGDLS, YYNGEE. The V end was cut by 0 bases, the J end by 6 bases, with 9 bases between. This CDR3 comprises 13 residues. CDR3 in amino acids: CASSVGGSSEAFF. For the CDR3, the DNA is TGTGCCAGCAGCGTAGGAGGTTCTTCTGAAGCTTTCTTT.

This clonotype showed up just a few times. The chain is built from TRBV2 and TRBJ2-1; the match to TRBD2 covers 9 bases. Germline CDR1 reads SNHLY; CDR2 reads FYNNEI. Losses at the gene ends were 7 bases for V and 11 bases for J; bases not matched to a gene: 15. The CDR3 extends over 15 amino acids. CDR3 residues: CASTTGRAGGFKQFF. The CDR3, as DNA: TGTGCCAGCACGACAGGACGAGCGGGAGGCTTTAAGCAGTTCTTC.

The chain carries TRBV4-1 and TRBJ2-2; TRBD2 aligns across 10 bases. Germline lookup yields CDR1 MGHRA and CDR2 YSYEKL. This CDR3 spans 17 amino acids. Trimming at V came to 2 bases and at J to 3 bases, leaving 6 bases not matched to a gene. The CDR3 DNA reads as TGCGCCAGCAGCCAACGATTAGCGGGAGGAGACACCGGGGAGCTGTTTTTT. This sequence encodes CASSQRLAGGDTGELFF.

This sequence joins TRBV20-1 and TRBJ1-5; 10 bases map to TRBD1. CDR3 length: 15 residues. The germline gives CDR1 DFQATT, CDR2 SNEGSKA (reference sequence). Unmatched junction bases numbered 8, after V lost 6 bases and J lost 3 bases. The CDR3 loop reads CSALPGQGYNQPQHF. The CDR3 region has the DNA TGCAGTGCCCTCCCGGGACAGGGGTACAATCAGCCCCAGCATTTT.

This sequence joins TRBV2 and TRBJ1-6, with TRBD1 matching 12 bases. V dropped 10 bases and J dropped 7; count of bases not matched to a gene: 20. CDR1 and CDR2 (germline): SNHLY, FYNNEI. The CDR3 runs 19 residues. This CDR3 reads CAMTRDRGRGIGTNSPLHF. Here the CDR3 DNA reads TGTGCCATGACCCGGGACAGGGGGCGCGGCATCGGGACGAATTCACCCCTCCACTTT.

This chain links TRBV6-1 with TRBJ1-6; D gene unclear. The CDR3 extends over 13 amino acids. Germline V gene lookup returns CDR1 MNHNS and CDR2 SASEGT. Trimming cost V 9 bases and J 8 bases, with 14 bases left between them. CDR3 nucleotide sequence: TGTGCCAGTTGGTCCGGATTGTATTCACCCCTCCACTTT. Amino acids: CASWSGLYSPLHF.

This clonotype has just a few counts. V is TRBV6-5 and J is TRBJ2-7; the D is unclear. This CDR3 is 15 amino acids long. CDR1 and CDR2 from the germline V gene are MNHEY and SVGAGI. V was pared by 0 bases and J by 5 bases, with 14 bases between. In DNA form, the CDR3 reads TGTGCCAGCAGTTACTCATGCCCAGCAGGCCACGAGCAGTACTTC. Its translation: CASSYSCPAGHEQYF.

This clonotype has a count of ten or more. The genes are TRBV6-1 and TRBJ2-7; D is ambiguous. This CDR3 spans 15 amino acids. The V gene's germline CDR1 is MNHNS and CDR2 SASEGT. With 3 bases removed from V and 5 bases from J, the gap between germline ends came to 17 bases. The CDR3 DNA reads TGTGCCAGCAGTGATGGGCAGGTTAGGGCGGACGAGCAGTACTTC. Its protein is CASSDGQVRADEQYF.

At least ten counts were recorded for this clonotype. The chain employs TRBV20-1 and TRBJ2-1; 7 bases are a match to TRBD2. V lost 8 bases and J lost 3; bases outside the gene matches: 4. This CDR3 spans 12 amino acids. CDR1 and CDR2 from the germline V gene are DFQATT and SNEGSKA (reference sequence). This chain's CDR3 is CSTGLLYNEQFF. For the CDR3, the DNA is TGCAGTACGGGACTACTCTACAATGAGCAGTTCTTC.

This clonotype was recorded at least ten times. V is TRBV28 and J is TRBJ2-3; D gene ambiguous. The CDR3 totals 13 residues. With 5 bases removed from V and 6 bases from J, the gap between germline ends came to 12 bases. Germline V gene data show CDR1 as MDHEN and CDR2 as SYDVKM. CDR3 in amino acids: CASSPHYVDTQYF. Here the CDR3 DNA reads TGTGCCAGCAGTCCTCACTACGTGGATACGCAGTATTTT.

This clonotype occurred many times. This chain uses TRBV7-2 with TRBJ2-1, with 11 bases matching TRBD2. The DNA end favors TRBJ2-5, so the J call may be wrong. Germline V gene sequence: CDR1 SGHTA, CDR2 FQGNSA. The CDR3 totals 17 residues. The CDR3 nucleotides read TGTGCCAGCAGCTTAGTGGGTAGCGGGAGGGCCGGGGAGACCCAGTACTTC. Its protein is CASSLVGSGRAGETQYF.

The chain employs TRBV19 and TRBJ2-2; D is uncertain. CDR3 size: 16 residues. Trimming stripped 4 bases from V and 4 bases from J, with 16 bases between. Germline values: CDR1 LNHDA, CDR2 SQIVND (reference sequence). CDR3: CASSTFGRVSTGELFF. For the CDR3, the DNA is TGTGCCAGTAGTACTTTTGGCAGAGTTTCCACCGGGGAGCTGTTTTTT.

This clonotype was detected many times. The chain carries TRBV6-2 or TRBV6-3 and TRBJ1-5; D unresolved. CDR1 is MNHEY and CDR2 is SVGEGT in the germline V gene. The CDR3 is 14 residues long. The ends were cut back, 4 bases at V and 1 base at J, with 8 bases in the middle. The CDR3 DNA reads as TGTGCCAGCAGTTCCGACGGAAGCAATCAGCCCCAGCATTTT. This gives the protein CASSSDGSNQPQHF.

This clonotype was seen many times. The rearrangement joins TRBV12-3 or TRBV12-4 to TRBJ2-6; D remains ambiguous. Trimming shortened V by 7 bases and J by 0 bases, and 10 bases separated the two germline ends. The CDR3 length is 15 residues. CDR3 in amino acids: CASTLTASGANVLTF. The CDR3 coding sequence is TGTGCCAGCACTCTTACAGCCTCTGGGGCCAACGTCCTGACTTTC.

This clonotype was recorded a few times. The CDR3 reads CASRVGINTEAFF. The CDR3 bases are TGTGCCAGCAGAGTCGGGATTAACACTGAAGCTTTCTTT. The J gene is TRBJ1-1, the V gene TRBV7-3; D gene unclear. Deletions cut 6 bases from V and 2 bases from J, with 10 bases between. This CDR3 contains 13 residues. Germline CDR1 is SGHTA and CDR2 is FQGTGA. Full variable domain (missing parts from reference TRBV7-3 and TRBJ1-1): GAGVSQTPSNKVTEKGKYVELRCDPISGHTALYWYRQSLGQGPEFLIYFQGTGAADDSGLPNDRFFAVRPEGSVSTLKIQRTERGDSAVYLCASRVGINTEAFFGQGTRLTVV.

The chain uses TRBV28 and TRBJ2-4; TRBD1 matches at 7 bases. The germline gives CDR1 MDHEN, CDR2 SYDVKM. There are 14 residues in the CDR3. J lost 15 bases, V lost 0 bases, and 11 bases had no gene match. As DNA, the CDR3 is TGTGCCAGCAGTTTATGGGGACAGCCCAATCAAGGGTACTTC. This encodes CASSLWGQPNQGYF.

This clonotype was found many times. The chain couples TRBV20-1 to TRBJ2-5, with 11 nucleotides matching TRBD2. The CDR3 is 16 amino acids. The V gene end was trimmed by 5 bases and the J gene end by 4 bases; junction bases not matched to a gene: 12. Germline V gives CDR1 DFQATT, CDR2 SNEGSKA (reference sequence). This chain's CDR3 is CSAHNLLAGVLETQYF. CDR3 DNA: TGCAGTGCTCACAACCTACTAGCGGGAGTTCTAGAGACCCAGTACTTC.

The chain employs TRBV7-8 and TRBJ2-2; D is unresolved. The length of the CDR3 is 15 residues. The V end was cut by 8 bases, the J end by 4 bases, with 17 bases between. CDR1 and CDR2 from the germline V gene are SGHVS and FQNEAQ. This CDR3 is CASRPKVLFTGELFF. The CDR3 coding sequence is TGTGCCAGCCGTCCTAAGGTCCTATTCACCGGGGAGCTGTTTTTT. Full variable domain (missing parts from reference TRBV7-8 and TRBJ2-2): GAGVSQSPRYKVAKRGQDVALRCDPISGHVSLFWYQQALGQGPEFLTYFQNEAQLDKSGLPSDRFFAERPEGSVSTLKIQRTQQEDSAVYLCASRPKVLFTGELFFGEGSRLTVL.

Regarding this clonotype: A far bigger clonotype differs at one base, so this is likely a read error. The chain has TRBV20-1 and TRBJ2-4; 7 bases fit TRBD2. CDR1 and CDR2 (germline): DFQATT, SNEGSKA (reference sequence). V was pared by 4 bases and J by 15 bases, with 15 bases of the junction left unmatched. There are 13 residues in the CDR3. This chain's CDR3 is CSATLADPYEPYF. The CDR3 DNA reads TGCAGTGCTACCCTAGCGGACCCCTACGAGCCGTACTTC.

This clonotype was detected ten times or more. V and J are TRBV28 and TRBJ2-3, with 12 bases aligning to TRBD1. The CDR3 loop spans 16 amino acids. Germline CDR1 MDHEN, CDR2 SYDVKM. The junction had 9 bases not matched to a gene; V was cut back by 5 bases and J by 6 bases. DNA of the CDR3: TGTGCCAGCAGTCTGGGACAGGGGGCGTACACGGATACGCAGTATTTT. Residues: CASSLGQGAYTDTQYF.

This clonotype has ten or more counts. The genes are TRBV6-1 and TRBJ2-3, with TRBD1 matching 8 bases. The germline gives CDR1 MNHNS, CDR2 SASEGT. J was trimmed by 4 bases and V by 2 bases; bases with no gene match: 2. CDR3 length: 14 residues. In DNA, the CDR3 is TGTGCCAGCAGTGAATACAGGGGGGCAGATACGCAGTATTTT. Protein sequence: CASSEYRGADTQYF.

This clonotype was counted at least ten times. The J gene is TRBJ2-1, the V gene TRBV5-1; D might be TRBD2 (6 bases). Trimming removed 4 bases from V and 2 bases from J, with 10 bases in between. There are 14 residues in the CDR3. CDR1 is SGHRS, CDR2 YFSETQ, per germline. The CDR3 protein is CASSRLEAYNEQFF. CDR3 sequence (DNA): TGCGCCAGCAGCAGACTAGAAGCCTACAATGAGCAGTTCTTC. The complete variable domain, with remaining parts taken from reference TRBV5-1 and TRBJ2-1, reads KAGVTQTPRYLIKTRGQQVTLSCSPISGHRSVSWYQQTPGQGLQFLFEYFSETQRNKGNFPGRFSGRQFSNSRSEMNVSTLELGDSALYLCASSRLEAYNEQFFGPGTRLTVL.